This T cell receptor (beta chain) is from a study of cytomegalovirus exposure and HLA in healthy donors. PCR amplification relied on 60 Vbeta primers (plus 13 Jbeta primers). Sequencing was performed with immunoSEQ multiplex PCR; in TCRdb, only in-frame clones are kept and a portion is missing. The sample carries more than 100,000 clones, approximately 77% recorded once. In the case of this clone: Antigen unknown.

Whole-study findings and limits: In a later analysis, at a false discovery rate of 0.05, over 15,000 TCR beta sequences were associated with HLA alleles. In vitro checks showed that three CMV-associated chains really do target CMV antigens. Many donors carried some public TCRs, although rarity characterized most TCR sequences.

Germline-derived CDR1 and CDR2 are MDHEN and SYDVKM. The CDR3 consists of 15 residues. With 6 bases removed from V and 3 bases from J, the gap between germline ends came to 15 bases. The chain is built from TRBV28 and TRBJ1-3; D gene ambiguous. This receptor was taken from a woman in her sixties in good health and CMV-seronegative. Sequencing input: PBMCs. The CDR3 nucleotides read TGTGCCAGCAGCAGCTCCGGGATAGGTGGAAACACCATATATTTT. Translation: CASSSSGIGGNTIYF.